A selection of T cell receptor beta chains follows, all from one sample in a study of blood T cell repertoires in COVID-19. Assay: immunoSEQ multiplex PCR; the TCRdb copy retains only in-frame clones and omits some. This table has 90,000 to 150,000 clones, 85% to 90% appearing once. The source material was peripheral blood. These receptor sequences come from a man in his sixties with acute or convalescent COVID-19. CDR3s include the opening cysteine and the closing phenylalanine or tryptophan. The D gene is left open where the match is weak. Clone size is not always given. Where it is, it says once, few, many or a class for expanded clones.

V gene: TRBV7-9; clone size: .; D gene: TRBD1; J gene: TRBJ2-7; CDR3 protein: CASSLQGDEQYF; CDR3 DNA: TGTGCCAGCAGCTTGCAGGGGGATGAGCAGTACTTC
V gene: TRBV5-4; clone size: .; D gene: TRBD2; J gene: TRBJ2-5; CDR3 protein: CASSLGSSGRARETQYF; CDR3 DNA: TGTGCCAGCAGCCTAGGTAGTAGCGGGAGGGCCAGGGAGACCCAGTACTTC
V gene: TRBV9; clone size: .; D gene: .; J gene: TRBJ1-4; CDR3 protein: CASSMGLENEKLFF; CDR3 DNA: TGTGCCAGCAGCATGGGACTCGAAAATGAAAAACTGTTTTTT
V gene: TRBV5-1; clone size: .; D gene: TRBD2; J gene: TRBJ2-1; CDR3 protein: CASSLAGLAGNSWFF; CDR3 DNA: TGCGCCAGCAGCTTGGCCGGACTAGCGGGAAATTCATGGTTCTTC
V gene: TRBV4-3; clone size: .; D gene: .; J gene: TRBJ2-1; CDR3 protein: CASSQDLGSSYNEQFF; CDR3 DNA: TGCGCCAGCAGCCAAGATCTGGGCTCCTCCTACAATGAGCAGTTCTTC
V gene: TRBV28; clone size: .; D gene: TRBD1; J gene: TRBJ2-6; CDR3 protein: CASSLRTGVGANVLTF; CDR3 DNA: TGTGCCAGCAGTTTACGAACAGGGGTTGGGGCCAACGTCCTGACTTTC
V gene: TRBV7-2; clone size: .; D gene: TRBD1; J gene: TRBJ1-4; CDR3 protein: CASSLSRGPNEKLFF; CDR3 DNA: TGTGCCAGCAGCTTGTCCAGGGGGCCTAATGAAAAACTGTTTTTT
V gene: TRBV7-9; clone size: few; D gene: .; J gene: TRBJ1-3; CDR3 protein: CASSLEDSSGNTIYF; CDR3 DNA: TGTGCCAGCAGCTTAGAAGACAGCTCTGGAAACACCATATATTTT
V gene: TRBV6-2/TRBV6-3; clone size: .; D gene: TRBD1; J gene: TRBJ2-3; CDR3 protein: CASSQPGQGRDTQYF; CDR3 DNA: TGTGCCAGCAGTCAACCGGGACAGGGGAGGGATACGCAGTATTTT
V gene: TRBV28; clone size: .; D gene: .; J gene: TRBJ2-5; CDR3 protein: CASSLGGRRETQYF; CDR3 DNA: TGTGCCAGCAGTTTGGGGGGGCGCAGGGAGACCCAGTACTTC
V gene: TRBV18; clone size: .; D gene: .; J gene: TRBJ2-1; CDR3 protein: CASSPRTNHNEQFF; CDR3 DNA: TGTGCCAGCTCACCAAGGACTAACCACAATGAGCAGTTCTTC
V gene: TRBV9; clone size: .; D gene: TRBD2; J gene: TRBJ2-1; CDR3 protein: CASSGGPSGSRDEQFF; CDR3 DNA: TGTGCCAGCAGTGGGGGCCCTAGCGGGAGTAGGGATGAGCAGTTCTTC
V gene: TRBV27; clone size: .; D gene: .; J gene: TRBJ2-3; CDR3 protein: CASSSSYRDTDTQYF; CDR3 DNA: TGTGCCAGCAGTTCAAGCTACAGGGACACAGATACGCAGTATTTT
V gene: TRBV7-9; clone size: .; D gene: .; J gene: TRBJ2-1; CDR3 protein: CASSSFRIGGNEQFF; CDR3 DNA: TGTGCCAGCAGCTCTTTCCGCATCGGGGGTAATGAGCAGTTCTTC
V gene: TRBV24-1; clone size: .; D gene: .; J gene: TRBJ2-5; CDR3 protein: CATSDPRAGEETQYF; CDR3 DNA: TGTGCCACCAGTGATCCTAGGGCAGGGGAAGAGACCCAGTACTTC
V gene: TRBV7-3; clone size: .; D gene: TRBD2; J gene: TRBJ2-1; CDR3 protein: CASSLKLAGVDEQFF; CDR3 DNA: TGTGCCAGCAGCTTAAAGCTAGCGGGAGTCGATGAGCAGTTCTTC
V gene: TRBV19; clone size: .; D gene: TRBD1; J gene: TRBJ2-3; CDR3 protein: CASSAGTAGTDTQYF; CDR3 DNA: TGTGCCAGTAGTGCCGGGACAGCAGGCACAGATACGCAGTATTTT
V gene: TRBV29-1; clone size: .; D gene: TRBD2; J gene: TRBJ2-7; CDR3 protein: CSGVSSGRPYEQYF; CDR3 DNA: TGCAGCGGGGTATCTAGCGGGCGCCCCTACGAGCAGTACTTC